These 13 T cell receptor beta chains were all obtained from the same sample, sequenced in a study of T cell responses to AZD1222 COVID-19 vaccine. Assay used: immunoSEQ multiplex PCR; TCRdb lists only in-frame clones, some missing. The sample shows 80,000 or so clones, 70% to 90% of them seen only once. The sample here was peripheral blood, taken on day 0 of AZD1222 vaccination. The origin of the receptors is an adult in good health.

The chain is built from TRBV6-5 and TRBJ1-4; D remains unclear. Trimming took 5 bases from V and 7 from J, leaving 17 bases between them. CDR3 length: 15 residues. Per germline, CDR1 MNHEY and CDR2 SVGAGI. CDR3 region: CASSHDNMLGEKLFF. The CDR3, as DNA: TGTGCCAGCAGTCACGACAACATGCTGGGTGAAAAACTGTTTTTT.

The genes are TRBV5-1 and TRBJ2-1; the D is unclear. The CDR3 loop spans 14 amino acids. V lost 5 bases and J 8 bases, leaving 17 bases between the germline ends. Germline V lookup: CDR1 SGHRS, CDR2 YFSETQ. The CDR3 DNA follows: TGCGCCAGCAGGTCCCACTCAGCGCGTGATGAGCAGTTCTTC. Protein sequence: CASRSHSARDEQFF.

This chain connects TRBV12-3 or TRBV12-4 to TRBJ2-5; D gene ambiguous. The CDR3 covers 13 residues. V gave up 5 bases and J gave up 4 bases, with 11 bases separating them. CDR3 residues: CASSRPTGETQYF. CDR3 sequence (DNA): TGTGCCAGCAGTCGGCCGACTGGAGAGACCCAGTACTTC.

V and J are TRBV5-8 and TRBJ1-5; 8 bases fit TRBD1. Germline V lookup: CDR1 SGHTS, CDR2 YDEGEE. The CDR3 contains 13 residues. J lost 6 bases, V lost 3 bases, and 2 bases had no gene match. The CDR3 sequence: CASSWTGSQPQHF. The CDR3 DNA reads TGTGCCAGCAGCTGGACAGGGAGTCAGCCCCAGCATTTT.

V gene TRBV10-1 combines with J gene TRBJ2-7; 11 bases map to TRBD1. Germline trimming cut 3 bases from V and 1 base from J; bases unmatched to any gene: 2. The CDR3 consists of 15 residues. Germline-derived CDR1 and CDR2 are WNHNN and SYGVQD (reference sequence). The CDR3: CASSEGTGGSYEQYF. The CDR3 DNA reads as TGCGCCAGCAGTGAAGGGACAGGGGGGTCCTACGAGCAGTACTTC.

This rearrangement joins TRBV7-9 to TRBJ1-2; no reliable D call. Germline CDR1 and CDR2: SEHNR and FQNEAQ (reference sequence). This CDR3 contains 13 residues. Trimming pared 5 bases from V and 4 bases from J, leaving 11 bases between. The CDR3 nucleotides read TGTGCCAGCAGCCCCTCTGCTGTCTATGGCTACACCTTC. Its protein product is CASSPSAVYGYTF. Together with reference TRBV7-9 and TRBJ1-2, the CDR3 gives the full variable domain: DTGVSQNPRHKITKRGQNVTFRCDPISEHNRLYWYRQTLGQGPEFLTYFQNEAQLEKSRLLSDRFSAERPKGSFSTLEIQRTEQGDSAMYLCASSPSAVYGYTFGSGTRLTVV.

Only a few counts were recorded for this clone. The chain carries TRBV7-8 and TRBJ2-7, with D possibly TRBD2 on 5 matching bases. Deletions cut 2 bases from V and 3 bases from J, with 11 bases between. Germline lookup yields CDR1 SGHVS and CDR2 FQNEAQ. The CDR3 extends over 14 amino acids. CDR3 coding DNA: TGTGCCAGCAGCTTATTCGAGGGAGACTACGAGCAGTACTTC. Protein sequence: CASSLFEGDYEQYF. The full variable domain, with the rest looked up from reference TRBV7-8 and TRBJ2-7, is GAGVSQSPRYKVAKRGQDVALRCDPISGHVSLFWYQQALGQGPEFLTYFQNEAQLDKSGLPSDRFFAERPEGSVSTLKIQRTQQEDSAVYLCASSLFEGDYEQYFGPGTRLTVT.

The chain joins TRBV19 to TRBJ1-2; D is unclear. The CDR3 runs 17 residues. Per germline, CDR1 LNHDA and CDR2 SQIVND (reference sequence). V lost 2 bases and J lost 2, with 18 bases in between. The CDR3 sequence: CASSIYNTGSSNYGYTF. The CDR3 nucleotides read TGTGCCAGTAGTATATATAATACGGGGAGTTCGAACTATGGCTACACCTTC. The full variable domain, in which reference TRBV19 and TRBJ1-2 provide the parts outside the CDR3, is DGGITQSPKYLFRKEGQNVTLSCEQNLNHDAMYWYRQDPGQGLRLIYYSQIVNDFQKGDIAEGYSVSREKKESFPLTVTSAQKNPTAFYLCASSIYNTGSSNYGYTFGSGTRLTVV.

In DNA, the CDR3 is TGTGCCAGCAGCCAGGAAAGACAGGGGGTGGAGGGCTACACCTTC. This sequence encodes CASSQERQGVEGYTF. V gene TRBV4-2 combines with J gene TRBJ1-2; 9 bases match TRBD1. Germline V lookup: CDR1 LGHNA, CDR2 YNFKEQ. V shed 3 bases and J 8 bases; nucleotides not matched to a gene: 10. The CDR3 totals 15 residues.

V gene TRBV30 combines with J gene TRBJ2-7; D uncertain. CDR3 length: 13 amino acids. Trimming stripped 2 bases from V and 0 bases from J, with 8 bases between. Germline CDR1 GTSNPN, CDR2 SVGIG (reference sequence). The CDR3 nucleotides read TGTGCCTGGAGTAGAGGCAACTCCTACGAGCAGTACTTC. Protein product: CAWSRGNSYEQYF.

The chain employs TRBV3-1 (or the pseudogene TRBV3-2) and TRBJ2-1; TRBD2 is a possible D gene (5 bases). Germline assignment: CDR1 LGHDT and CDR2 YNNKEL (reference sequence). The CDR3 extends over 17 amino acids. Trimming pared 1 base from V and 8 bases from J, leaving 21 bases between. CDR3 in DNA: TGTGCCAGCAGCCAAGTCCCCCACATTCTTGGAGGCTATGAGCAGTTCTTC. As protein: CASSQVPHILGGYEQFF.

The CDR3 nucleotides read TGTGCCAGTAGTCCCAGGGACGCAGGCGAGCAGTACTTC. Protein: CASSPRDAGEQYF. This chain links TRBV19 with TRBJ2-7; D may correspond to TRBD1 or TRBD2 (5 bases each). This CDR3 is built from 13 residues. The V end lost 5 bases, the J end lost 6 bases, and 14 bases lay between the germline ends. Per the germline V gene, CDR1 is LNHDA and CDR2 is SQIVND (reference sequence). The whole variable domain, remainder taken from reference TRBV19 and TRBJ2-7, is DGGITQSPKYLFRKEGQNVTLSCEQNLNHDAMYWYRQDPGQGLRLIYYSQIVNDFQKGDIAEGYSVSREKKESFPLTVTSAQKNPTAFYLCASSPRDAGEQYFGPGTRLTVT.

This clone was seen once. The chain carries TRBV18 and TRBJ1-2, with D unresolved. Between the trimmed V and J ends, which lost 2 bases and 8 bases, there was a span of 6 bases. CDR3 size: 11 residues. Germline CDR1 KGHSH, CDR2 LQKENI. The CDR3 coding sequence is TGTGCCAGCTCACCAGGAGACGGCTACACCTTC. Amino acids: CASSPGDGYTF.